These 28 T cell receptor beta chains came from one sample sequenced in a study of monozygotic twins with cystic fibrosis. Profiled with immunoSEQ multiplex PCR; TCRdb holds only in-frame clones, not every one. Of about 22,000 clones in the sample, more than 75% were seen once. Sample: blood. All receptors derive from a woman between 25 and 40 years old with cystic fibrosis.

The chain carries TRBV5-1 and TRBJ2-1; TRBD2 might be the D (7 bases). This CDR3 is 15 amino acids long. The V and J ends lost 1 base and 5 bases respectively, with 13 bases between them. CDR1 SGHRS and CDR2 YFSETQ come from the germline V gene. CDR3: CASSLWGGGHNEQFF. The CDR3 DNA is TGCGCCAGCAGCTTGTGGGGAGGGGGACACAATGAGCAGTTCTTC.

This chain uses TRBV10-2 with TRBJ1-2; D remains unclear. The germline V gene encodes CDR1 WSHSY and CDR2 SAAADI. V was clipped by 3 bases and J by 8 bases, with 10 bases between them. The CDR3 spans 12 residues. The CDR3 bases are TGCGCCAGCAGTGAAGGAGCAGACGGCTACACCTTC. Translating gives CASSEGADGYTF.

This clone occurred once. The genes are TRBV28 and TRBJ2-7, with 10 bases identical to TRBD2. V gave up 5 bases and J gave up 4 bases; unmatched junction bases: 11. CDR1 MDHEN and CDR2 SYDVKM come from the germline V gene. This CDR3 is 16 amino acids long. The CDR3 is CASSPTGLAATYEQYF. Here the CDR3 DNA reads TGTGCCAGCAGTCCAACAGGACTAGCGGCGACTTACGAGCAGTACTTC.

The chain joins TRBV4-3 to TRBJ2-1; D ambiguous. This CDR3 is built from 17 residues. Per germline, CDR1 LGHNA and CDR2 YSLEER. V lost 0 bases to trimming and J lost 4 bases, with 16 bases between them. The chain's CDR3 is CASSQDPGTVGYNEQFF. CDR3 bases: TGCGCCAGCAGCCAAGATCCCGGTACGGTAGGATACAATGAGCAGTTCTTC.

This chain connects TRBV5-1 to TRBJ1-5; perhaps TRBD1 as D (6 bases). V dropped 4 bases and J dropped 1 base, with 21 bases sitting between them. This CDR3 is 18 amino acids long. Per the germline V gene, CDR1 is SGHRS and CDR2 is YFSETQ. CDR3: CASSRDPTGMGSNQPQHF. The CDR3 coding sequence is TGCGCCAGCAGCCGCGACCCAACAGGGATGGGGAGCAATCAGCCCCAGCATTTT.

The chain uses TRBV2 and TRBJ2-7; D uncertain. The CDR3 runs to 12 residues. V shed 7 bases and J shed 0 bases, with 7 bases lying between them. CDR1 and CDR2 from the germline V gene are SNHLY and FYNNEI. The CDR3 nucleotides are TGTGCCAGCACGAAACTCTCCTACGAGCAGTACTTC. Its protein product is CASTKLSYEQYF.

The chain employs TRBV5-5 and TRBJ2-1, with 16 bases lining up with TRBD2. Germline trimming cut 4 bases from V and 4 bases from J; bases unmatched to any gene: 8. This CDR3 has 18 residues. Germline V lookup: CDR1 SGHKS, CDR2 YYEKEE (reference sequence). In nucleotides, the CDR3 is TGTGCCAGCAGCATCGGGACTAGCGGGGGGGCGCGGTACAATGAGCAGTTCTTC. Translated: CASSIGTSGGARYNEQFF.

This chain connects TRBV5-5 to TRBJ1-1, with 10 bases lining up with TRBD1. Germline loops: CDR1 SGHKS, CDR2 YYEKEE (reference sequence). The CDR3 has 18 amino acids. The V segment lost 4 bases and the J segment 4 bases; nucleotides outside the gene matches: 16. The CDR3 coding sequence is TGTGCCAGCAGCCTTGATCCGGGACAGGGGCTTTTATTCACTGAAGCTTTCTTT. Translating gives CASSLDPGQGLLFTEAFF. Full variable domain (rest looked up from reference TRBV5-5 and TRBJ1-1): DAGVTQSPTHLIKTRGQQVTLRCSPISGHKSVSWYQQVLGQGPQFIFQYYEKEERGRGNFPDRFSARQFPNYSSELNVNALLLGDSALYLCASSLDPGQGLLFTEAFFGQGTRLTVV.

This chain joins TRBV9 and TRBJ1-3; D ambiguous. Germline V gene data show CDR1 as SGDLS and CDR2 as YYNGEE. The CDR3 loop spans 15 amino acids. V was pared by 0 bases and J by 0 bases, with 7 bases between. CDR3 DNA: TGTGCCAGCAGCGTAGGTCGTTTCTCTGGAAACACCATATATTTT. Translated, it gives CASSVGRFSGNTIYF. Drawing the rest from reference TRBV9 and TRBJ1-3, the complete variable domain is DSGVTQTPKHLITATGQRVTLRCSPRSGDLSVYWYQQSLDQGLQFLIQYYNGEERAKGNILERFSAQQFPDLHSELNLSSLELGDSALYFCASSVGRFSGNTIYFGEGSWLTVV.

The chain uses TRBV15 and TRBJ1-2; D is possibly TRBD1 (5 bases). The CDR3 runs to 12 residues. The V end was cut by 4 bases, the J end by 4 bases, with 7 bases between. Germline V gene data show CDR1 as LNHNV and CDR2 as YYDKDF (reference sequence). The CDR3, as DNA: TGTGCCACCAGCATGACAGCCTATGGCTACACCTTC. It is translated as CATSMTAYGYTF.

The chain uses TRBV6-5 and TRBJ1-2; D is uncertain. The germline V gene has CDR1 MNHEY and CDR2 SVGAGI. Trimming left V 0 bases short and J 5 bases short, with 13 bases between. The CDR3 consists of 15 residues. The CDR3 reads CASSYSISATYGYTF. The CDR3 DNA follows: TGTGCCAGCAGTTACTCGATATCGGCCACTTATGGCTACACCTTC.

The V and J genes are TRBV19 and TRBJ2-1; 7 positions match TRBD1. J lost 7 bases, V lost 10 bases, and 19 bases had no gene match. Germline CDR1 reads LNHDA; CDR2 reads SQIVND (reference sequence). CDR3 size: 16 residues. CDR3 in DNA: TGTGCCACCTCTAAGGGCCTCAGGGGGTTGGGAAATGAGCAGTTCTTC. Its protein is CATSKGLRGLGNEQFF.

The chain joins TRBV5-6 to TRBJ1-4, with 8 bases matching TRBD1. CDR1 SGHDT and CDR2 YYEEEE come from the germline V gene. The CDR3 loop spans 15 amino acids. Unmatched junction bases numbered 6, after V lost 2 bases and J lost 6 bases. The CDR3: CASSFVGQVYEKLFF. CDR3 DNA: TGTGCCAGCAGCTTCGTGGGACAGGTCTATGAAAAACTGTTTTTT.

The chain carries TRBV7-2 and TRBJ1-5, with TRBD1 as a possible D gene (6 bases). This CDR3 has 14 amino acids. Germline V gene lookup returns CDR1 SGHTA and CDR2 FQGNSA. Trimming took 3 bases from V and 5 from J, leaving 11 bases between them. The CDR3 loop reads CASSFTDSDQPQHF. The CDR3 DNA is TGTGCCAGCAGCTTCACGGACAGCGATCAGCCCCAGCATTTT.

This rearrangement joins TRBV13 to TRBJ1-2; 12 nucleotides align to TRBD1. Germline CDR1 PRHDT, CDR2 FYEKMQ (reference sequence). The trim removed 5 bases at V and 7 bases at J, leaving 5 bases unmatched. The CDR3 has 14 residues. CDR3 in amino acids: CASSPGTGGRGYTF. As DNA, the CDR3 is TGTGCCAGCAGCCCCGGGACAGGGGGCCGTGGCTACACCTTC.

The genes are TRBV6-1 and TRBJ2-3; perhaps D is TRBD1 or TRBD2 (5 bases each). V dropped 0 bases and J dropped 1 base, with 8 bases sitting between them. Germline V gives CDR1 MNHNS, CDR2 SASEGT. This CDR3 region has 15 residues. This CDR3 is CASSEALGGTDTQYF. The DNA of the CDR3 is TGTGCCAGCAGTGAAGCTTTGGGGGGCACAGATACGCAGTATTTT.

The gene calls are TRBV10-3 and TRBJ2-2; TRBD1 might be the D (6 bases). The CDR3 totals 14 residues. The V gene's germline CDR1 is ENHRY and CDR2 SYGVKD. Between the trimmed V and J ends, which lost 6 bases and 0 bases, there was a span of 8 bases. The DNA for the CDR3 is TGTGCCATCAGGGGACAACCGAACACCGGGGAGCTGTTTTTT. Residues: CAIRGQPNTGELFF.

The chain combines TRBV19 with TRBJ2-5; 10 bases match TRBD1. The length of the CDR3 is 15 residues. V dropped 7 bases and J dropped 5; count of bases not matched to a gene: 10. CDR1 LNHDA and CDR2 SQIVND come from the germline V gene (reference sequence). The CDR3 nucleotides read TGTGCCAGTAAATTAGGGACAGGGGCCTGGGAGACCCAGTACTTC. It codes for CASKLGTGAWETQYF.

The V and J genes are TRBV15 and TRBJ1-3, with D unresolved. Germline V CDR1 and CDR2: LNHNV, YYDKDF (reference sequence). Trimming shortened V by 0 bases and J by 4 bases, and 7 bases separated the two germline ends. There are 14 residues in the CDR3. In DNA, the CDR3 is TGTGCCACCAGCAGAGACCCGACGGGAAACACCATATATTTT. Protein sequence: CATSRDPTGNTIYF.

The gene calls are TRBV27 and TRBJ1-3; 8 nucleotides match TRBD1. Trimming cost V 3 bases and J 2 bases; bases outside gene matches: 0. CDR3 size: 14 residues. Germline V gene data show CDR1 as MNHEY and CDR2 as SMNVEV (reference sequence). The CDR3 nucleotides read TGTGCCAGCAGTTTGACAGGGGCTGGAAACACCATATATTTT. Protein: CASSLTGAGNTIYF.

The rearrangement uses TRBV5-1 and TRBJ2-2; the D gene is possibly TRBD1 (6 bases). The CDR3 runs 14 residues. Germline lookup yields CDR1 SGHRS and CDR2 YFSETQ. Deletions cut 5 bases from V and 5 bases from J, with 13 bases between. The DNA of the CDR3 is TGCGCCAGCAGGGGTTGGGGACAAACCGGGGAGCTGTTTTTT. Its protein product is CASRGWGQTGELFF.

In DNA, the CDR3 is TGTGCCAGCAGCTTGGAGGGGGTCTCGTTATCCTACGAGCAGTACTTC. Translated, it gives CASSLEGVSLSYEQYF. The chain recombines TRBV5-5 with TRBJ2-7; TRBD1 is a possible D gene (6 bases). The germline V gene encodes CDR1 SGHKS and CDR2 YYEKEE (reference sequence). This CDR3 region has 16 residues. Trimming cost V 0 bases and J 1 base, with 14 bases left between them.

V usage is TRBV2 and J usage is TRBJ1-1; no clear D. In germline, CDR1 is SNHLY, CDR2 FYNNEI. This CDR3 comprises 13 residues. Trimming stripped 7 bases from V and 5 bases from J, with 14 bases between. Here the CDR3 DNA reads TGTGCCAGCACCAAGGACCGGCGGACTGAAGCTTTCTTT. It codes for CASTKDRRTEAFF.

The CDR3, as DNA: TGCGCCAGCAGCCAAGGCCCTGACCGGGACTACCCCGGAGATACGCAGTATTTT. Translated: CASSQGPDRDYPGDTQYF. The chain is built from TRBV4-1 and TRBJ2-3; 7 bases are a match to TRBD2. The CDR3 has 18 amino acids. J lost 5 bases, V lost 1 base, and 15 bases had no gene match. The germline V gene encodes CDR1 MGHRA and CDR2 YSYEKL.

The chain has TRBV6-4 and TRBJ1-3, with 9 bases that match TRBD1. CDR3 length: 14 residues. Germline CDR1 and CDR2: MRHNA and SNTAGT. V was clipped by 3 bases and J by 4 bases; unmatched bases: 1. The CDR3 reads CASSEGTGGNTIYF. CDR3 sequence (DNA): TGTGCCAGCAGTGAAGGGACAGGGGGAAACACCATATATTTT.

The chain couples TRBV9 to TRBJ1-2; D perhaps matches TRBD1 (5 bases). CDR3 length equals 14 residues. V was cut by 0 bases and J by 5 bases, with 11 bases left in between. Germline V gives CDR1 SGDLS, CDR2 YYNGEE. This CDR3 reads CASSVGGVWYGYTF. The CDR3 region has the DNA TGTGCCAGCAGCGTAGGAGGGGTGTGGTATGGCTACACCTTC.

V and J are TRBV28 and TRBJ1-1, with D possibly matching TRBD1 (5 bases). Germline loops: CDR1 MDHEN, CDR2 SYDVKM. This CDR3 spans 13 amino acids. Trimming left V 3 bases short and J 10 bases short, with 15 bases between. The DNA for the CDR3 is TGTGCCAGCAGTTTGTGGCTTCGTGGGGGAGCTTTCTTT. This translates into CASSLWLRGGAFF.

The chain couples TRBV7-9 to TRBJ2-7; 7 nucleotides match TRBD1. The CDR3 covers 14 residues. J was trimmed by 4 bases and V by 5 bases; bases with no gene match: 8. Germline CDR1 and CDR2: SEHNR and FQNEAQ (reference sequence). The DNA for the CDR3 is TGTGCCAGCAGCCACCCAGGGGGAAGATACGAGCAGTACTTC. Residues: CASSHPGGRYEQYF.